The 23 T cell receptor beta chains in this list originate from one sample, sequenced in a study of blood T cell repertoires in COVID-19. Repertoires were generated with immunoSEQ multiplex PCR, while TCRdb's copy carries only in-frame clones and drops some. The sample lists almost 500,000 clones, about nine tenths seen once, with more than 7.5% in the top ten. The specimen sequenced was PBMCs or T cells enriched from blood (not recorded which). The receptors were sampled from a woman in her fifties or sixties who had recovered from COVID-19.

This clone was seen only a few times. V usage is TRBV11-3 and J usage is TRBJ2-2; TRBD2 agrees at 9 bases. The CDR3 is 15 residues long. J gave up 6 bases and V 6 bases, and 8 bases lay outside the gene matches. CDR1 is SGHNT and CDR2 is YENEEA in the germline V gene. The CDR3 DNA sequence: TGTGCCAGCAGAACACTCGCGGGGGGGTCCGGGGAGCTGTTTTTT. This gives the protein CASRTLAGGSGELFF.

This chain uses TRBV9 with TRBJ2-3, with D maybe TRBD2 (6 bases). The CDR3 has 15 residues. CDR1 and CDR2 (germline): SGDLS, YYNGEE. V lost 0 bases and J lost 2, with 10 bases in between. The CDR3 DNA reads TGTGCCAGCAGCGTAGAGGCGGGGTACACAGATACGCAGTATTTT. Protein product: CASSVEAGYTDTQYF.

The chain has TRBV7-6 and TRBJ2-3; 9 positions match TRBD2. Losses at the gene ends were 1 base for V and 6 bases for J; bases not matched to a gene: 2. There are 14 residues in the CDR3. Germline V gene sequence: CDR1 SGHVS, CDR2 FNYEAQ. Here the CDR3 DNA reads TGTGCCAGCAGCTTAGGCGGGGGGGTTGATACGCAGTATTTT. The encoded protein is CASSLGGGVDTQYF.

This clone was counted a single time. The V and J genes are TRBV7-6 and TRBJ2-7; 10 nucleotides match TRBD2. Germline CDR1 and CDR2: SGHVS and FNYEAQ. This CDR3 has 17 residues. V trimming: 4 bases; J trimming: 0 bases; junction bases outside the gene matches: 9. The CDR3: CASSSRTSGCYSYEQYV. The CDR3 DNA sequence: TGTGCCAGCAGCTCGCGGACTAGCGGATGCTACTCCTACGAGCAGTACGTC.

The CDR3 DNA reads TGTGCCAGCAGCTTAGCTTCCAGGGTAGGACAAACTGAGCAGTTCTTC. It specifies CASSLASRVGQTEQFF. The gene calls are TRBV13 and TRBJ2-1; tentatively, D is TRBD1 (5 bases). In germline, CDR1 is PRHDT, CDR2 FYEKMQ (reference sequence). The CDR3 loop spans 16 amino acids. V was pared by 1 base and J by 9 bases, with 19 bases between.

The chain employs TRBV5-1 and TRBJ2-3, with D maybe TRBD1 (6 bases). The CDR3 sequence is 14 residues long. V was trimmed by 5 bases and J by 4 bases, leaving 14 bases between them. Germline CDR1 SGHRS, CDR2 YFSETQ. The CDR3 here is CASSKGEGADTQYF. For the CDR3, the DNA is TGCGCCAGCAGTAAGGGAGAGGGGGCAGATACGCAGTATTTT.

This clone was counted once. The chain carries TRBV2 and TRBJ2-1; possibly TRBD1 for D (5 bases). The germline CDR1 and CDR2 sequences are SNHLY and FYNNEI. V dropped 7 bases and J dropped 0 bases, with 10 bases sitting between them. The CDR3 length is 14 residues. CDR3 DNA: TGTGCCAGCACCCTCAGGGCCTCCTACAATGAGCAGTTCTTC. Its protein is CASTLRASYNEQFF. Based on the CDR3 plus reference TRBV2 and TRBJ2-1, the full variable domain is EPEVTQTPSHQVTQMGQEVILRCVPISNHLYFYWYRQILGQKVEFLVSFYNNEISEKSEIFDDQFSVERPDGSNFTLKIRSTKLEDSAMYFCASTLRASYNEQFFGPGTRLTVL.

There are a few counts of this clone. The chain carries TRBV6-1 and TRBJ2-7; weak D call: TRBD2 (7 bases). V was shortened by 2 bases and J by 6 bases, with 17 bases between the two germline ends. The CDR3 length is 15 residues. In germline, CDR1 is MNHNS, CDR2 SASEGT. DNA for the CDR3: TGTGCCAGCAGTGAAAGTTTTGGGGGGGGCCGCGAGCAGTACGTC. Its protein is CASSESFGGGREQYV.

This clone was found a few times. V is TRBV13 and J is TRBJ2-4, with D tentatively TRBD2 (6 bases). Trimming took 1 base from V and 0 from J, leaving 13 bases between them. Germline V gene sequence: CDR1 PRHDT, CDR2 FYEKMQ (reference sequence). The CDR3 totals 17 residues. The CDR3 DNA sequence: TGTGCCAGCAGCTTAGCCGGGACTGCCCTAGCCAAAAACATTCAGTACTTC. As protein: CASSLAGTALAKNIQYF.

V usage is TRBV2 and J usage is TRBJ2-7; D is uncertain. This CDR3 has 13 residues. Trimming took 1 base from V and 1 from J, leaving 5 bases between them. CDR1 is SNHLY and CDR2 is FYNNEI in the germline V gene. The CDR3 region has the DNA TGTGCCAGCAGTGAAGGGCAGTCCTACGAGCAGTACTTC. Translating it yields CASSEGQSYEQYF.

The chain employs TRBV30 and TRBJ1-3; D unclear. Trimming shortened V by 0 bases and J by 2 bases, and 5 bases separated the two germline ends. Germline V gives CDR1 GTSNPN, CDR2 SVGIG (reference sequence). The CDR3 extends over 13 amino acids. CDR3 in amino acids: CAWSVNTGNTIYF. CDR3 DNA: TGTGCCTGGAGTGTAAATACTGGAAACACCATATATTTT.

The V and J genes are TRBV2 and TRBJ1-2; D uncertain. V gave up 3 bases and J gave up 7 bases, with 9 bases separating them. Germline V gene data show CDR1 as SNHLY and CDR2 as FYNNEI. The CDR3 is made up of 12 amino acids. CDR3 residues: CASSEDGVGYTF. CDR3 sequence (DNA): TGTGCCAGCAGTGAGGACGGGGTTGGCTACACCTTC.

The CDR3 region has the DNA TGTGCCAGCTGGGATCCGGGACTAGCGGGGCCTAAGGGGGAGACCCAGTACTTC. It codes for CASWDPGLAGPKGETQYF. The V gene is TRBV2, the J gene TRBJ2-5; 13 bases agree with TRBD2. Germline trimming cut 8 bases from V and 5 bases from J; bases unmatched to any gene: 17. The CDR3 is 18 residues long. Germline V gene data show CDR1 as SNHLY and CDR2 as FYNNEI.

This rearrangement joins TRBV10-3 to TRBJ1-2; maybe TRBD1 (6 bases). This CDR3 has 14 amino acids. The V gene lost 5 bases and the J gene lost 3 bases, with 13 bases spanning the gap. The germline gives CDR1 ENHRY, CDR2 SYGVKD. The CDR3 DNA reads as TGTGCCATCAGTAGGACAGCTTCAGACTATGGCTACACCTTC. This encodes CAISRTASDYGYTF.

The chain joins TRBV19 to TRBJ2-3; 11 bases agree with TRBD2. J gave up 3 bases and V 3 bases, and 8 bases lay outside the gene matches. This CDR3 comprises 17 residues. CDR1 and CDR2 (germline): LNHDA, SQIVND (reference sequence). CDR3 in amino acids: CASSMATSGVWTDTQYF. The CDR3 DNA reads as TGTGCCAGTAGTATGGCGACTAGCGGGGTATGGACAGATACGCAGTATTTT.

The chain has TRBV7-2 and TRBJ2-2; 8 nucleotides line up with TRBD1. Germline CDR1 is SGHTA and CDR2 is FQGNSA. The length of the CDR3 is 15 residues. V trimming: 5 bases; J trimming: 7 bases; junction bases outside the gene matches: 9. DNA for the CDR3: TGTGCCAGCAGCCCCTCAGGGGGCTCGGTCGGGGAGCTGTTTTTT. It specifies CASSPSGGSVGELFF.

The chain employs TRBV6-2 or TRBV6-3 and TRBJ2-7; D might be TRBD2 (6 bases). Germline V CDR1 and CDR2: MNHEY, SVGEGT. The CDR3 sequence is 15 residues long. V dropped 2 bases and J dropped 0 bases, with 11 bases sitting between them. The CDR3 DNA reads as TGTGCCAGCAGTTACGGGGGGATCTTCTCCTACGAGCAGTACTTC. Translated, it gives CASSYGGIFSYEQYF.

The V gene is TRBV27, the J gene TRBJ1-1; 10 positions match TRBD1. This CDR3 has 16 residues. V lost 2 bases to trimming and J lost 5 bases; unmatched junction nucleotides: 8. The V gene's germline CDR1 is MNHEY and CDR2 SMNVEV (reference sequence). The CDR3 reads CASSLGIVGQGTEAFF. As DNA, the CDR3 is TGTGCCAGCAGTTTAGGCATTGTGGGACAGGGGACTGAAGCTTTCTTT.

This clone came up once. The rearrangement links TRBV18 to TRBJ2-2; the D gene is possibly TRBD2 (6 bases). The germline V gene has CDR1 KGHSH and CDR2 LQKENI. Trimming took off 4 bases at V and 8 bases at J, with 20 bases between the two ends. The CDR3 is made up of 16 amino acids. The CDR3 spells CASSLLRDSLGGELFF. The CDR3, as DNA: TGTGCCAGCTCACTACTCCGGGACTCCTTAGGTGGGGAGCTGTTTTTT.

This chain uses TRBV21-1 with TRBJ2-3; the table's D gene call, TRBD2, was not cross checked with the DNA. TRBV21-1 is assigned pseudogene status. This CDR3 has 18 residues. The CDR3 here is CASSSMPRLAGGPDTQYF. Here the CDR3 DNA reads TGTGCCAGCAGCTCCATGCCCCGACTAGCGGGGGGGCCAGATACGCAGTATTTT.

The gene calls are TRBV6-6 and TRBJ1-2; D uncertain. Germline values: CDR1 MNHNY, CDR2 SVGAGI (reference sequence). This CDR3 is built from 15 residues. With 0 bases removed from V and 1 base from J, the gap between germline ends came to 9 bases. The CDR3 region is CASSYSGGFNYGYTF. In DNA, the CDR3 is TGTGCCAGCAGTTACTCTGGAGGGTTTAACTATGGCTACACCTTC.

In nucleotides, the CDR3 is TGTGCCAGCTCACCAACACTAGCGGGGGCAAATGAGCAGTTCTTC. This sequence encodes CASSPTLAGANEQFF. The chain employs TRBV18 and TRBJ2-1; 11 bases agree with TRBD2. J was trimmed by 7 bases and V by 2 bases; bases with no gene match: 4. Germline CDR1 is KGHSH and CDR2 is LQKENI. The CDR3 loop spans 15 amino acids.

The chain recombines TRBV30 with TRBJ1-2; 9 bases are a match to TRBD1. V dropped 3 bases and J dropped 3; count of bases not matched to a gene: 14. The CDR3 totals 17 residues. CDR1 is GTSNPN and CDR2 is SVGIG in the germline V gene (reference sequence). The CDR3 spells CAWRIPPFRDRDYGYTF. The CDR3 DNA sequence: TGTGCCTGGAGGATCCCCCCTTTTCGGGACAGGGACTATGGCTACACCTTC.